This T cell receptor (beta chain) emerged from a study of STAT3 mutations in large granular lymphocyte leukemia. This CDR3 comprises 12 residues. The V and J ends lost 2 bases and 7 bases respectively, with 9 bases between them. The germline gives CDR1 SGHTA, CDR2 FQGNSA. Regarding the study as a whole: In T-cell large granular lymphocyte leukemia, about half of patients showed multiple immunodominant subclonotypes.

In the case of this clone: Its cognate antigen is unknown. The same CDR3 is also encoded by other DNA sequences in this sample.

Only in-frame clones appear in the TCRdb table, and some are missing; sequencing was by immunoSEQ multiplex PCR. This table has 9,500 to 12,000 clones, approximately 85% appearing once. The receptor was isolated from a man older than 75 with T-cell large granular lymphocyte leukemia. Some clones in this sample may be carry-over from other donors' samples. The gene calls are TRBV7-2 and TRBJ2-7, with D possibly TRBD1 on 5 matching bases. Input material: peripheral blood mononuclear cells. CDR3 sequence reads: CASSLRPGEQYF. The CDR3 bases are TGTGCCAGCAGCTTAAGGCCAGGGGAGCAGTACTTC.